Each of the 15 T cell receptor beta chains below was sequenced from the same sample in a study of long-term antiretroviral therapy in people with HIV. Survey-level immunoSEQ v3.0 assays were run. The protocol was immunoSEQ multiplex PCR, while the TCRdb copy is restricted to in-frame clones and leaves out a portion. This sample yields 15,000 to 20,000 clones, of which around four fifths are seen a single time; around 7.9% belongs to the top ten. The starting material was unsorted PBMCs, obtained at the start of antiretroviral therapy, before treatment. Receptors were obtained from a woman between 40 and 55 years old with HIV.

The chain combines TRBV20-1 with TRBJ2-3; TRBD2 matches at 8 bases. Germline V lookup: CDR1 DFQATT, CDR2 SNEGSKA (reference sequence). This CDR3 is built from 11 residues. J lost 14 bases, V lost 4 bases, and 8 bases had no gene match. CDR3 in DNA: TGCAGTGCTACCGGGACTAGTCTTGCGTATTTT. This codes for CSATGTSLAYF.

The sample holds a few counts of this clone. The chain has TRBV4-3 and TRBJ2-7; unclear D gene. Germline loops: CDR1 LGHNA, CDR2 YSLEER. Between the trimmed V and J ends, which lost 0 bases and 6 bases, there was a span of 9 bases. This CDR3 spans 13 amino acids. As DNA, the CDR3 is TGCGCCAGCAGCCAAGATAGATCTGGCGAGCAGTACTTC. Its translation: CASSQDRSGEQYF.

Points on this clone: One end of the junction fails to match germline, which may point to a read error. V and J are TRBV19 and TRBJ1-5, with 7 bases fitting TRBD1. CDR1 and CDR2 (germline): LNHDA, SQIVND (reference sequence). This CDR3 comprises 14 residues. CDR3 nucleotide sequence: TGTGCCAGTAGTATGGTAGGGGGCAAACAGCCCCAGCATTTT. Protein sequence: CASSMVGGKQPQHF.

The chain recombines TRBV4-3 with TRBJ2-4, with no clear D. CDR3 size: 16 residues. Deletions cut 0 bases from V and 0 bases from J, with 9 bases between. Germline CDR1 LGHNA, CDR2 YSLEER. The CDR3 sequence is CASSQEGSPAKNIQYF. The DNA of the CDR3 is TGCGCCAGCAGCCAAGAGGGCAGCCCAGCCAAAAACATTCAGTACTTC.

This clone was seen once. The V gene is TRBV10-2, the J gene TRBJ2-1; perhaps TRBD2 as D (6 bases). Germline-derived CDR1 and CDR2 are WSHSY and SAAADI. Trimming pared 8 bases from V and 4 bases from J, leaving 15 bases between. The CDR3 length is 14 residues. CDR3 in DNA: TGCGCCAGCGATGCCGGGACTGGTTACAATGAGCAGTTCTTC. Translation gives CASDAGTGYNEQFF.

This chain joins TRBV4-3 and TRBJ2-1, with 8 nucleotides matching TRBD2. Losses at the gene ends were 1 base for V and 7 bases for J; bases not matched to a gene: 6. The CDR3 sequence is 15 residues long. Germline V gives CDR1 LGHNA, CDR2 YSLEER. DNA for the CDR3: TGCGCCAGCAGCCAAGGACTCGGGGGGGCTAATGAGCAGTTCTTC. Protein sequence: CASSQGLGGANEQFF.

V usage is TRBV6-5 and J usage is TRBJ2-7, with unresolved D. V lost 0 bases to trimming and J lost 1 base, with 13 bases between them. There are 16 residues in the CDR3. The germline V gene has CDR1 MNHEY and CDR2 SVGAGI. CDR3 DNA: TGTGCCAGCAGTTACTCAGAGGAGAGTTATTCCTACGAGCAGTACTTC. It is translated as CASSYSEESYSYEQYF.

CDR3 sequence: CASSVGGFQETQYF. The CDR3 bases are TGTGCCAGCAGCGTAGGAGGGTTCCAAGAGACCCAGTACTTC. This chain connects TRBV9 to TRBJ2-5; a possible D gene is TRBD2 (5 bases). Germline V gives CDR1 SGDLS, CDR2 YYNGEE. Between the trimmed V and J ends, which lost 0 bases and 1 base, there was a span of 7 bases. The length of the CDR3 is 14 residues. The whole variable domain, remainder taken from reference TRBV9 and TRBJ2-5, is DSGVTQTPKHLITATGQRVTLRCSPRSGDLSVYWYQQSLDQGLQFLIQYYNGEERAKGNILERFSAQQFPDLHSELNLSSLELGDSALYFCASSVGGFQETQYFGPGTRLLVL.

V usage is TRBV5-4 and J usage is TRBJ2-7; D remains unclear. There are 13 residues in the CDR3. CDR1 SGHNT and CDR2 YYREEE come from the germline V gene (reference sequence). V dropped 0 bases and J dropped 7 bases, with 11 bases sitting between them. The DNA of the CDR3 is TGTGCCAGCAGCTTGGCTCCCCTTGGGGAGCAGTACTTC. Translating it yields CASSLAPLGEQYF.

The chain couples TRBV6-6 to TRBJ1-6; D gene unclear. Germline lookup yields CDR1 MNHNY and CDR2 SVGAGI (reference sequence). V lost 2 bases, J lost 10 bases, and 9 bases lay in between. The CDR3 length is 13 residues. CDR3 amino acids: CASSYDRRSPLHF. The CDR3 nucleotides read TGTGCCAGCAGTTACGATAGGAGGTCACCCCTCCACTTT.

This clone was seen once. The chain recombines TRBV7-3 with TRBJ2-3; 12 bases line up with TRBD2. The germline V gene encodes CDR1 SGHTA and CDR2 FQGTGA. This CDR3 has 17 residues. V lost 0 bases to trimming and J lost 6 bases; unmatched junction nucleotides: 7. For the CDR3, the DNA is TGTGCCAGCAGCTTAACGGCTAGCGGGGGGGTCAGGGATACGCAGTATTTT. Its translation is CASSLTASGGVRDTQYF.

This chain connects TRBV18 to TRBJ2-3, with D tentatively TRBD2 (6 bases). Germline lookup yields CDR1 KGHSH and CDR2 LQKENI. V was pared by 4 bases and J by 1 base, with 15 bases between. CDR3 length equals 16 residues. In DNA form, the CDR3 reads TGTGCCAGCTCACTCATGAAGGGCGGGGGCACAGATACGCAGTATTTT. Amino acids: CASSLMKGGGTDTQYF.

There are a few counts of this clone. The rearrangement links TRBV18 to TRBJ1-3; D not certain. Germline-derived CDR1 and CDR2 are KGHSH and LQKENI. The V and J ends lost 8 bases and 4 bases respectively, with 18 bases between them. The length of the CDR3 is 15 residues. CDR3 region: CASLRIGLQGNTIYF. In DNA, the CDR3 is TGTGCCAGCCTCCGGATTGGGTTGCAAGGAAACACCATATATTTT.

This clone has only a few counts. This chain uses TRBV27 with TRBJ2-7; D remains ambiguous. The CDR3 loop spans 12 amino acids. Per the germline V gene, CDR1 is MNHEY and CDR2 is SMNVEV (reference sequence). V was pared by 6 bases and J by 7 bases, with 13 bases between. This CDR3 is CASSRPPGEQYF. The CDR3 DNA follows: TGTGCCAGCAGCCGGCCTCCGGGTGAGCAGTACTTC.

This chain connects TRBV5-1 to TRBJ1-5; no clear D. CDR1 and CDR2 (germline): SGHRS, YFSETQ. Trimming shortened V by 3 bases and J by 3 bases, and 19 bases separated the two germline ends. This CDR3 has 17 residues. For the CDR3, the DNA is TGCGCCAGCAGCTCCCGAAGGACGACTCCCTACAATCAGCCCCAGCATTTT. It is translated as CASSSRRTTPYNQPQHF.